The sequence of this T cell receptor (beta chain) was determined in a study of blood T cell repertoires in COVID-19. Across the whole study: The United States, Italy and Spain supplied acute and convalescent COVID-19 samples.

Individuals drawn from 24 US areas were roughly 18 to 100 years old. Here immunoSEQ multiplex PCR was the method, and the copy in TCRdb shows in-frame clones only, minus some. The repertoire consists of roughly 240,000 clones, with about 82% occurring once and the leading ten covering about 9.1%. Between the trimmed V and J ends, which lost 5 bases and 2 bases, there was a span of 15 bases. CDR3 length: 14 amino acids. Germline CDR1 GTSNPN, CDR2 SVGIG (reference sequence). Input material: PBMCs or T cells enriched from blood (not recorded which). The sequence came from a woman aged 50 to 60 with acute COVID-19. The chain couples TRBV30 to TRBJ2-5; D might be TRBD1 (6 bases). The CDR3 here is CAWAPRGSQETQYF. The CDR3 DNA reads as TGTGCCTGGGCCCCCAGGGGTTCACAAGAGACCCAGTACTTC.